The 18 T cell receptor beta chains in this list originate from one sample, sequenced in a study of post-analysis software for immune sequencing data. The study's findings and limits: Comparison of patients with controls showed 4 to 6 TRBV segments more frequent in patients, TRBV5-6, TRBV5-1 and TRBV20-1 among them.

Antigens of these TCRs are unknown. Researchers reported that TCR beta cDNA libraries carried unique molecular identifiers. Each CDR3 protein is one row after TCRdb ran MiXCR on the PCR reads. This sample has some 500,000 distinct CDR3 sequences, with over 35% found just once. Sequenced material: blood. These receptor sequences come from a girl aged 10 to 17 with multiple sclerosis.

The J gene is TRBJ2-5, the V gene TRBV6-5; D is perhaps TRBD1 (6 bases). The J call may be wrong; the DNA end is better matched by TRBJ2-7. CDR3 length equals 16 residues. From germline, CDR1 is MNHEY and CDR2 SVGAGI. The chain's CDR3 is CATRRGTPYLGYEQYF. In DNA form, the CDR3 reads TGTGCCACCCGTAGAGGGACACCATACCTGGGCTACGAGCAGTACTTC.

This clonotype has a handful of counts. V is TRBV6-5 and J is TRBJ2-7; no reliable D call. The CDR3 loop spans 16 amino acids. Germline loops: CDR1 MNHEY, CDR2 SVGAGI. V was cut by 0 bases and J by 2 bases, with 14 bases left in between. This CDR3 reads CASSYSTAAVTYEQYF. CDR3 nucleotides: TGTGCCAGCAGTTACTCCACGGCCGCGGTTACCTACGAGCAGTACTTC.

This clonotype was observed a handful of times. V is TRBV29-1 and J is TRBJ1-2, with D tentatively TRBD1 (6 bases). This CDR3 spans 14 amino acids. Germline-derived CDR1 and CDR2 are SQVTM and ANQGSEA. The V and J ends lost 0 bases and 8 bases respectively, with 16 bases between them. In DNA, the CDR3 is TGCAGCGTTGAAGATAGCGCAGGGGTTCGGGGCTACACCTTC. It yields the protein CSVEDSAGVRGYTF.

This sequence joins TRBV28 and TRBJ1-2, with D maybe TRBD1 (6 bases). The CDR3 consists of 15 residues. Looked up from germline, CDR1 is MDHEN and CDR2 is SYDVKM. V was pared by 3 bases and J by 4 bases, with 15 bases between. In nucleotides, the CDR3 is TGTGCCAGCAGTTTTTACGACCGGGACATCTATGGCTACACCTTC. As protein: CASSFYDRDIYGYTF.

CDR3 sequence: CASSFSRAGAYEQYF. CDR3 DNA sequence: TGTGCCAGCAGTTTTAGTAGGGCCGGCGCTTACGAGCAGTACTTC. The chain joins TRBV6-5 to TRBJ2-4; D not certain. TRBJ2-7 explains the end of the DNA better; the J call may be wrong. Germline lookup yields CDR1 MNHEY and CDR2 SVGAGI. The CDR3 spans 15 residues.

The genes are TRBV15 and TRBJ2-1; TRBD2 is a possible D gene (5 bases). Germline values: CDR1 LNHNV, CDR2 YYDKDF (reference sequence). The CDR3 has 15 amino acids. V gave up 1 base and J gave up 10 bases, with 17 bases separating them. CDR3 DNA: TGTGCCACCAGCAGAGTTCGGGATTATGGTAGGGAGCAGTTCTTC. Translated: CATSRVRDYGREQFF.

A few counts support this clonotype. The genes are TRBV7-3 and TRBJ2-6, with D possibly called TRBD1 or TRBD2 (5 bases each). The germline V gene has CDR1 SGHTA and CDR2 FQGTGA. This CDR3 is 18 amino acids long. Trimming cost V 5 bases and J 1 base, with 18 bases left between them. The CDR3 reads CASSPTGTQYSGANVLTF. The CDR3 nucleotides are TGTGCCAGCAGCCCAACCGGGACCCAGTATTCTGGGGCCAACGTCCTGACTTTC.

This chain connects TRBV6-2 or TRBV6-3 to TRBJ1-1; TRBD1 agrees at 9 bases. Per the germline V gene, CDR1 is MNHEY and CDR2 is SVGEGT. Trimming removed 6 bases from V and 1 base from J; junction bases left unmatched: 9. There are 16 residues in the CDR3. CDR3 in amino acids: CASSLDRGKGNTEAFF. The CDR3 DNA follows: TGTGCCAGCAGCCTGGACAGGGGCAAGGGGAACACTGAAGCTTTCTTT.

Note on this clonotype: One end of the junction does not line up with germline, which may come from a read error. The rearrangement uses TRBV18 and TRBJ2-5, with D possibly TRBD1 on 6 matching bases. CDR3 length: 13 amino acids. Per the germline V gene, CDR1 is KGHSH and CDR2 is LQKENI. CDR3 sequence: CASLPPQGTTQYF. CDR3 nucleotides: TGTGCCAGCTTACCACCCCAGGGGACCACCCAGTACTTC.

In this sample, this clonotype turned up a few times. The rearrangement uses TRBV4-3 and TRBJ2-1; 7 bases are shared with TRBD2. J was trimmed by 6 bases and V by 1 base; bases with no gene match: 12. Germline V CDR1 and CDR2: LGHNA, YSLEER. The CDR3 consists of 17 residues. This CDR3 reads CASSQGSREGFVNEQFF. The CDR3 region has the DNA TGCGCCAGCAGCCAAGGTTCGAGGGAGGGCTTCGTCAATGAGCAGTTCTTC.

The rearrangement links TRBV28 to TRBJ2-7; 7 positions match TRBD1. The germline V gene encodes CDR1 MDHEN and CDR2 SYDVKM. The J segment lost 3 bases and the V segment lost 3 bases, leaving 5 bases of the junction unmatched. CDR3 length: 14 residues. CDR3 nucleotides: TGTGCCAGCAGTTTTGAGGGACAGCACTACGAGCAGTACTTC. Its protein is CASSFEGQHYEQYF. Together with reference TRBV28 and TRBJ2-7, the CDR3 gives the full variable domain: DVKVTQSSRYLVKRTGEKVFLECVQDMDHENMFWYRQDPGLGLRLIYFSYDVKMKEKGDIPEGYSVSREKKERFSLILESASTNQTSMYLCASSFEGQHYEQYFGPGTRLTVT.

In its sample, this clonotype was seen once. The J gene is TRBJ2-1, the V gene TRBV5-8; no clear D gene. The V end was cut by 0 bases, the J end by 11 bases, with 9 bases between. Germline V gene sequence: CDR1 SGHTS, CDR2 YDEGEE. The CDR3 has 12 amino acids. The CDR3 reads CASSLGPAQQFF. The CDR3 DNA sequence: TGTGCCAGCAGCTTGGGTCCGGCGCAGCAGTTCTTC.

This sequence joins TRBV11-2 and TRBJ2-1; the D gene is possibly TRBD1 (6 bases). Trimming removed 4 bases at V and 7 bases at J, with 14 bases between. Germline V gene sequence: CDR1 SGHAT, CDR2 FQNNGV. The CDR3 is 14 residues long. The CDR3 protein is CASSSEDSLNEQFF. In nucleotides, the CDR3 is TGTGCCAGCAGCTCGGAGGACAGCCTTAATGAGCAGTTCTTC.

This clonotype was counted a few times. The chain employs TRBV7-2 and TRBJ2-5, with TRBD2 identical over 10 bases. CDR1 and CDR2 (germline): SGHTA, FQGNSA. The CDR3 sequence is 17 residues long. V shed 1 base and J 5 bases; nucleotides not matched to a gene: 10. The CDR3 spells CASSLGVLAGALETQYF. The DNA of the CDR3 is TGTGCCAGCAGCTTAGGGGTGCTAGCGGGAGCATTGGAGACCCAGTACTTC.

On this clonotype itself: One end of the junction is discordant with germline, which a read error may explain. The chain carries TRBV7-9 and TRBJ2-3; the D is unclear. The CDR3 is 13 amino acids. Germline CDR1 SEHNR, CDR2 FQNEAQ (reference sequence). CDR3 DNA: TGTGCCAGCAGCTTAGGTAGCACAGATATGCAGTATTTT. It yields the protein CASSLGSTDMQYF.

The gene calls are TRBV28 and TRBJ2-7; 7 bases are shared with TRBD2. CDR1 and CDR2 (germline): MDHEN, SYDVKM. The CDR3 loop spans 15 amino acids. The V and J ends lost 6 bases and 4 bases, in that order; junction bases with no gene match: 12. The CDR3 sequence is CASRLTGLGDYEQYF. The CDR3 DNA is TGTGCCAGCAGACTTACAGGACTAGGGGATTACGAGCAGTACTTC.

This clonotype was counted between two and nine times. Here the CDR3 reads CASSRWEGYGYTF. Written as DNA, the CDR3 is TGTGCCAGCAGTCGCTGGGAAGGGTATGGCTACACCTTC. J is TRBJ1-2 and V is TRBV28, with no clear D. Germline V CDR1 and CDR2: MDHEN, SYDVKM. The V end was cut by 5 bases, the J end by 5 bases, with 12 bases between. The CDR3 has 13 residues.

This clonotype was observed a few times. The rearrangement joins TRBV29-1 to TRBJ2-7; D might be TRBD2 (5 bases). There are 13 residues in the CDR3. CDR1 SQVTM and CDR2 ANQGSEA come from the germline V gene. Trimming stripped 7 bases from V and 0 bases from J, with 13 bases between. This chain's CDR3 is CSAEGLSSYEQYF. For the CDR3, the DNA is TGCAGCGCCGAGGGCTTGAGCTCCTACGAGCAGTACTTC.